Listed here are 7 T cell receptor beta chains from one sample, sequenced in a study of CD8+ T cells in alopecia areata. It was cDNA, reverse transcribed from extracted RNA, that served as the sequencing template. Sequenced by immunoSEQ multiplex PCR; TCRdb stores in-frame clones only, minus some. The data contain around 210,000 clones, 64% of them singletons. Treatment given: oral pan-JAK inhibitor, 5-10 mg twice daily. The source was CD4+ T cells sorted from blood, collected at week 4, from a patient treated with tofacitinib. All receptors derive from a human donor with alopecia areata.

In its sample, this clone was seen a few times. The J gene is TRBJ2-7, the V gene TRBV5-1; TRBD1 matches at 7 bases. There are 14 residues in the CDR3. The germline V gene encodes CDR1 SGHRS and CDR2 YFSETQ. V dropped 5 bases and J dropped 0; count of bases not matched to a gene: 5. The CDR3 sequence is CASRGDSGSYEQYF. The CDR3, as DNA: TGCGCCAGCAGGGGGGACAGCGGCTCCTACGAGCAGTACTTC.

The chain joins TRBV2 to TRBJ2-2; the match to TRBD1 covers 11 bases. The CDR3 runs to 15 residues. The germline V gene encodes CDR1 SNHLY and CDR2 FYNNEI. V was clipped by 5 bases and J by 7 bases; unmatched bases: 6. CDR3 protein: CASSPGQGADGELFF. Here the CDR3 DNA reads TGTGCCAGCAGTCCCGGACAGGGGGCGGACGGGGAGCTGTTTTTT. Drawing the rest from reference TRBV2 and TRBJ2-2, the complete variable domain is EPEVTQTPSHQVTQMGQEVILRCVPISNHLYFYWYRQILGQKVEFLVSFYNNEISEKSEIFDDQFSVERPDGSNFTLKIRSTKLEDSAMYFCASSPGQGADGELFFGEGSRLTVL.

J is TRBJ2-5 and V is TRBV6-5; 10 positions match TRBD1. The CDR3 has 13 amino acids. J gave up 4 bases and V 6 bases, and 2 bases lay outside the gene matches. Germline V gives CDR1 MNHEY, CDR2 SVGAGI. The CDR3 loop is CASRDRGVETQYF. CDR3 nucleotide sequence: TGTGCCAGCAGGGACAGGGGGGTAGAGACCCAGTACTTC.

The V gene is TRBV5-6, the J gene TRBJ1-2; no clear D gene. CDR3 length: 17 amino acids. Germline V gene sequence: CDR1 SGHDT, CDR2 YYEEEE. The V end was cut by 1 base, the J end by 5 bases, with 21 bases between. In DNA, the CDR3 is TGTGCCAGCAGCTTGATACCCGTCAACTCCGGGTTATATGGCTACACCTTC. This gives the protein CASSLIPVNSGLYGYTF.

This clone was seen only once. DNA for the CDR3: TGTGCCAGCAGGTTGGGATTATTGGAGACCCAGTACTTC. Protein product: CASRLGLLETQYF. The chain employs TRBV6-5 and TRBJ2-5; D not resolved. Trimming took 6 bases from V and 5 from J, leaving 13 bases between them. The CDR3 has 13 residues. The germline gives CDR1 MNHEY, CDR2 SVGAGI.

This clone appeared once. The chain links TRBV29-1 to TRBJ1-4; D perhaps matches TRBD1 (5 bases). V was pared by 5 bases and J by 7 bases, with 8 bases between. The CDR3 has 11 amino acids. The germline CDR1 and CDR2 sequences are SQVTM and ANQGSEA. CDR3 sequence (DNA): TGCAGCGTTCAGACAGCTGAAAAACTGTTTTTT. Its translation is CSVQTAEKLFF. Filled out from reference TRBV29-1 and TRBJ1-4, the complete variable domain reads SAVISQKPSRDICQRGTSLTIQCQVDSQVTMMFWYRQQPGQSLTLIATANQGSEATYESGFVIDKFPISRPNLTFSTLTVSNMSPEDSSIYLCSVQTAEKLFFGSGTQLSVL.

This clone has just one count. The rearrangement links TRBV9 to TRBJ2-5; D ambiguous. Trimming shortened V by 0 bases and J by 5 bases, and 17 bases separated the two germline ends. The CDR3 runs to 16 residues. Germline CDR1 reads SGDLS; CDR2 reads YYNGEE. This CDR3 is CASSVGPNWETETQYF. The CDR3 DNA follows: TGTGCCAGCAGCGTAGGCCCCAACTGGGAAACGGAGACCCAGTACTTC. The full variable domain, with the rest looked up from reference TRBV9 and TRBJ2-5, is DSGVTQTPKHLITATGQRVTLRCSPRSGDLSVYWYQQSLDQGLQFLIQYYNGEERAKGNILERFSAQQFPDLHSELNLSSLELGDSALYFCASSVGPNWETETQYFGPGTRLLVL.